One sample yielded the 21 T cell receptor beta chains listed below, sequenced in a study of T cells in localized non-small cell lung cancer. The data were produced by immunoSEQ multiplex PCR, yet TCRdb's version contains in-frame clones alone and is incomplete. This sample yields several thousand clones, of which roughly 24% are seen a single time; 13% belongs to the top ten. The sample in question was lung tumor tissue, obtained before any cancer treatment. The receptors originated from a man between 40 and 70 years old with stage II lung adenocarcinoma.

This clone has more than one count but fewer than ten. One end of the junction fails to match germline, which may point to a read error. In nucleotides, the CDR3 is TGTGCTAGCAGCTTGGGCGGGGGGGGCACAGATACGCAGTATTTT. Its protein is CASSLGGGGTDTQYF. The chain carries TRBV7-6 and TRBJ2-3, with TRBD2 matching over 9 bases. The CDR3 covers 15 residues. Germline CDR1 reads SGHVS; CDR2 reads FNYEAQ.

V and J are TRBV5-1 and TRBJ2-1; no firm D call. CDR1 and CDR2 from the germline V gene are SGHRS and YFSETQ. The CDR3 is 14 amino acids. V was cut by 0 bases and J by 4 bases, with 8 bases left in between. CDR3 DNA sequence: TGCGCCAGCAGCTTGGCCGACCGTTACAATGAGCAGTTCTTC. Translating gives CASSLADRYNEQFF.

The V gene is TRBV29-1, the J gene TRBJ1-2; possibly TRBD1 for D (5 bases). V lost 6 bases and J lost 4, with 15 bases in between. Germline lookup yields CDR1 SQVTM and CDR2 ANQGSEA. The CDR3 is made up of 13 amino acids. The CDR3: CSVSRDPRYGYTF. The DNA of the CDR3 is TGCAGCGTCAGCAGGGACCCGCGCTATGGCTACACCTTC.

The table lists this clone with a count of one. The V gene is TRBV18, the J gene TRBJ2-3; possible D gene TRBD2, 5 bases. CDR3 length: 15 residues. Per the germline V gene, CDR1 is KGHSH and CDR2 is LQKENI. V dropped 0 bases and J dropped 0 bases, with 7 bases sitting between them. The CDR3 region is CASSPPRTSTDTQYF. In DNA, the CDR3 is TGTGCCAGCTCACCACCGCGGACTAGCACAGATACGCAGTATTTT.

The chain combines TRBV16 with TRBJ1-5, with D possibly matching TRBD1 (5 bases). This CDR3 comprises 13 residues. Germline-derived CDR1 and CDR2 are KGHSY and FQNENV. The ends were cut back, 4 bases at V and 7 bases at J, with 11 bases in the middle. DNA of the CDR3: TGTGCCAGCAGCCCGCGGGGCAGACAGCCCCAGCATTTT. This codes for CASSPRGRQPQHF.

This clone was seen a handful of times. This chain uses TRBV7-8 with TRBJ1-1; no clear D. The CDR3 extends over 13 amino acids. Trimming left V 5 bases short and J 1 base short, with 8 bases between. CDR1 and CDR2 from the germline V gene are SGHVS and FQNEAQ. In DNA form, the CDR3 reads TGTGCCAGCAGCGCAGGCGGGAACACTGAAGCTTTCTTT. The encoded protein is CASSAGGNTEAFF.

V and J are TRBV29-1 and TRBJ1-2; possible D gene TRBD1, 5 bases. The CDR3 consists of 13 residues. From germline, CDR1 is SQVTM and CDR2 ANQGSEA. Trimming left V 4 bases short and J 0 bases short, with 9 bases between. The CDR3 here is CSVGVGANYGYTF. The CDR3 DNA reads as TGCAGCGTTGGGGTAGGGGCTAACTATGGCTACACCTTC.

This clone was counted only a few times. This sequence joins TRBV6-8 and TRBJ1-5, with D possibly TRBD1 on 5 matching bases. Trimming cost V 10 bases and J 2 bases, with 18 bases left between them. The CDR3 totals 15 residues. CDR1 and CDR2 from the germline V gene are MNHGY and SAAAGT. CDR3 residues: CATIQEGMGNQPQHF. CDR3 coding DNA: TGTGCCACCATCCAGGAGGGGATGGGCAATCAGCCCCAGCATTTT.

This clone is medium-sized in the sample. The CDR3 region is CASSIIGTGYTEAFF. The CDR3 bases are TGTGCCAGTAGTATAATAGGGACAGGGTACACTGAAGCTTTCTTT. V gene TRBV19 combines with J gene TRBJ1-1; 9 nucleotides agree with TRBD1. The CDR3 loop spans 15 amino acids. Germline V gene data show CDR1 as LNHDA and CDR2 as SQIVND (reference sequence). V was pared by 2 bases and J by 3 bases, with 4 bases of the junction left unmatched. Full variable domain (missing parts from reference TRBV19 and TRBJ1-1): DGGITQSPKYLFRKEGQNVTLSCEQNLNHDAMYWYRQDPGQGLRLIYYSQIVNDFQKGDIAEGYSVSREKKESFPLTVTSAQKNPTAFYLCASSIIGTGYTEAFFGQGTRLTVV.

V and J are TRBV15 and TRBJ1-1; 10 bases map to TRBD1. Unmatched junction bases numbered 6, after V lost 5 bases and J lost 3 bases. The CDR3 length is 15 residues. From germline, CDR1 is LNHNV and CDR2 YYDKDF (reference sequence). Here the CDR3 DNA reads TGTGCCACCAGCGGCCGGACAGGGGGTGACACTGAAGCTTTCTTT. Amino acids: CATSGRTGGDTEAFF.

The V and J genes are TRBV5-1 and TRBJ1-1; D is undetermined. The CDR3 is made up of 14 amino acids. Germline V lookup: CDR1 SGHRS, CDR2 YFSETQ. V was pared by 0 bases and J by 4 bases, with 10 bases between. The CDR3 region has the DNA TGCGCCAGCAGCTTGGGCCGAATGGGCACTGAAGCTTTCTTT. It yields the protein CASSLGRMGTEAFF. Filled out from reference TRBV5-1 and TRBJ1-1, the complete variable domain reads KAGVTQTPRYLIKTRGQQVTLSCSPISGHRSVSWYQQTPGQGLQFLFEYFSETQRNKGNFPGRFSGRQFSNSRSEMNVSTLELGDSALYLCASSLGRMGTEAFFGQGTRLTVV.

The chain combines TRBV15 with TRBJ2-5; D perhaps matches TRBD2 (6 bases). The CDR3 has 14 residues. V shed 3 bases and J shed 7 bases, with 15 bases lying between them. Germline CDR1 and CDR2: LNHNV and YYDKDF (reference sequence). The CDR3 is CATSSLGLGGTQYF. The CDR3 DNA is TGTGCCACCAGCAGCCTTGGACTGGGGGGGACCCAGTACTTC.

The J gene is TRBJ1-2, the V gene TRBV29-1; the D gene is possibly TRBD1 (6 bases). Trimming stripped 3 bases from V and 6 bases from J, with 14 bases between. Looked up from germline, CDR1 is SQVTM and CDR2 is ANQGSEA. This CDR3 is built from 13 residues. The CDR3 reads CSVDAGALHGYTF. In DNA form, the CDR3 reads TGCAGCGTTGACGCAGGGGCCCTCCATGGCTACACCTTC. The full variable domain, its missing parts supplied by reference TRBV29-1 and TRBJ1-2, is SAVISQKPSRDICQRGTSLTIQCQVDSQVTMMFWYRQQPGQSLTLIATANQGSEATYESGFVIDKFPISRPNLTFSTLTVSNMSPEDSSIYLCSVDAGALHGYTFGSGTRLTVV.

This clone showed up just a few times. The chain has TRBV8-2 and TRBJ1-4. TRBV8-2 is described as a pseudogene. The CDR3 is 13 residues long. The CDR3: CASSSWNNEKLFF. CDR3 in DNA: TGTGCCAGCAGTAGCTGGAATAATGAAAAACTGTTTTTT.

This sequence joins TRBV5-1 and TRBJ1-1; weak D call: TRBD1 (5 bases). The CDR3 runs to 15 residues. V lost 0 bases to trimming and J lost 3 bases, with 12 bases between them. In germline, CDR1 is SGHRS, CDR2 YFSETQ. CDR3 loop: CASSLEGHFDTEAFF. CDR3 bases: TGCGCCAGCAGCTTGGAGGGGCATTTCGACACTGAAGCTTTCTTT.

The V gene is TRBV5-1, the J gene TRBJ2-3; D may match TRBD1 or TRBD2 (5 bases each). The CDR3 is 17 amino acids. Germline V gene sequence: CDR1 SGHRS, CDR2 YFSETQ. Trimming removed 0 bases at V and 0 bases at J, with 14 bases between. The CDR3, as DNA: TGCGCCAGCAGCTTGGGTCCGGGGACCCCCAGCACAGATACGCAGTATTTT. This encodes CASSLGPGTPSTDTQYF.

This chain uses TRBV25-1 with TRBJ2-5, with D perhaps matching TRBD1 or TRBD2 (5 bases each). This CDR3 is built from 14 residues. The germline CDR1 and CDR2 sequences are MGHDK and SYGVNS. The V end lost 0 bases, the J end lost 5 bases, and 10 bases lay between the germline ends. CDR3 sequence (DNA): TGTGCCAGCAGTGAATATGGGGACGGCGAGACCCAGTACTTC. This encodes CASSEYGDGETQYF.

This clone was detected many times. The V and J genes are TRBV6-7 and TRBJ1-1, with TRBD1 matching over 7 bases. TRBV6-7 is given ORF status, its function remaining uncertain. The CDR3 has 13 amino acids. The ends lost 1 base at V and 10 bases at J; junction bases unmatched: 6. The CDR3 DNA is TGTGCCAGCAGTTACTTGACAGGGTTCCGAGCTTTCTTT. Protein: CASSYLTGFRAFF.

The chain couples TRBV30 to TRBJ2-7, with 7 nucleotides matching TRBD1. Germline assignment: CDR1 GTSNPN and CDR2 SVGIG (reference sequence). The CDR3 is 12 amino acids. J was trimmed by 4 bases and V by 2 bases; bases with no gene match: 2. This CDR3 is CAWSPQGYEQYV. CDR3 DNA: TGTGCCTGGAGTCCACAGGGGTACGAGCAGTACGTC.

By proportion, this clone is medium-sized. The rearrangement links TRBV11-3 to TRBJ2-3; 13 positions match TRBD2. CDR3 length: 16 residues. Germline V CDR1 and CDR2: SGHNT, YENEEA. V dropped 3 bases and J dropped 9; count of bases not matched to a gene: 9. CDR3 bases: TGTGCCAGCAGCTTGGGGACTAGCGGGGAATTTGGGACGCAGTATTTT. It encodes CASSLGTSGEFGTQYF.

The chain couples TRBV6-8 to TRBJ2-1, with 10 bases aligning to TRBD1. V was pared by 7 bases and J by 3 bases, with 3 bases of the junction left unmatched. Germline V gene data show CDR1 as MNHGY and CDR2 as SAAAGT. This CDR3 is built from 14 residues. CDR3 sequence reads: CASTRTGGYNEQFF. The DNA of the CDR3 is TGTGCCAGCACCCGGACAGGGGGCTACAATGAGCAGTTCTTC.